The 23 T cell receptor beta chains given below trace back to one sample, sequenced in a study of shared clonotypes between healthy human individuals. Here immunoSEQ multiplex PCR was the method, and the copy in TCRdb shows in-frame clones only, minus some. This sample has about 490,000 clones, with approximately 80% found just once. The specimen sequenced was PBMCs. The receptor source for this set is a woman aged 40 to 50 in good health. Some clones in this sample may be carry-over from other donors' samples.

This chain uses TRBV19 with TRBJ2-7, with 9 positions matching TRBD1. The CDR3 runs 13 residues. CDR1 LNHDA and CDR2 SQIVND come from the germline V gene (reference sequence). The ends lost 10 bases at V and 4 bases at J; junction bases unmatched: 8. The CDR3 sequence: CATRGQGGYEQYF. The CDR3 bases are TGTGCCACTAGGGGACAGGGTGGATACGAGCAGTACTTC.

This clone was observed a few times. This chain connects TRBV10-1 to TRBJ2-7; D could derive from TRBD1 or TRBD2 (5 bases each). Trimming removed 2 bases at V and 8 bases at J, with 13 bases between. Per the germline V gene, CDR1 is WNHNN and CDR2 is SYGVQD (reference sequence). This CDR3 is 13 amino acids long. CDR3 sequence (DNA): TGCGCCAGCAGTGAGGATAGTCTGGGACAGCAGTACTTC. Amino acid sequence: CASSEDSLGQQYF.

J is TRBJ2-7 and V is TRBV6-5, with 7 bases lining up with TRBD2. The CDR3 length is 15 residues. Germline CDR1 and CDR2: MNHEY and SVGAGI. V lost 6 bases, J lost 0 bases, and 8 bases stayed unmatched. Here the CDR3 reads CASSKQLASSYEQYF. CDR3 coding DNA: TGTGCCAGCAGCAAACAACTAGCGTCCTCCTACGAGCAGTACTTC.

CDR3 region: CASSLTETQYF. The CDR3 DNA is TGTGCCAGCAGCCTTACGGAGACCCAGTACTTC. The chain employs TRBV5-4 and TRBJ2-5; no reliable D call. The CDR3 runs to 11 residues. Trimming stripped 4 bases from V and 5 bases from J, with 6 bases between. Per the germline V gene, CDR1 is SGHNT and CDR2 is YYREEE (reference sequence).

This clone was seen once. Given a much more abundant clone one base away, this may be a read error. V is TRBV7-9 and J is TRBJ2-7; TRBD2 aligns across 9 bases. Germline-derived CDR1 and CDR2 are SEHNR and FQNEAQ (reference sequence). This CDR3 region has 16 residues. For the CDR3, the DNA is TGTGCCAGCAGCTTAGTGGGGCTAGCGGGATCCTACGAGAAGTACTTC. This gives the protein CASSLVGLAGSYEKYF.

This clone occurred a few times. The chain links TRBV6-5 to TRBJ1-2; D not resolved. Germline CDR1 and CDR2: MNHEY and SVGAGI. The CDR3 is made up of 13 amino acids. V was pared by 2 bases and J by 2 bases, with 6 bases between. CDR3 sequence reads: CASSYDENYGYTF. Written as DNA, the CDR3 is TGTGCCAGCAGTTACGACGAGAACTATGGCTACACCTTC.

This clone was picked up one time. The V and J genes are TRBV28 and TRBJ1-2; TRBD1 matches 9 bases. The germline V gene encodes CDR1 MDHEN and CDR2 SYDVKM. This CDR3 contains 15 residues. The J segment lost 7 bases and the V segment lost 6 bases, leaving 12 bases of the junction unmatched. This CDR3 is CASSSNDGTGSGYTF. The DNA for the CDR3 is TGTGCCAGCAGCTCGAATGATGGGACAGGGAGTGGCTACACCTTC.

The chain employs TRBV4-3 and TRBJ2-1; the match to TRBD2 covers 9 bases. Germline values: CDR1 LGHNA, CDR2 YSLEER. V lost 2 bases, J lost 4 bases, and 6 bases stayed unmatched. This CDR3 contains 16 residues. CDR3 in DNA: TGCGCCAGCAGCCAATCCCGACTAGCGGAGTACAATGAGCAGTTCTTC. Encoded protein: CASSQSRLAEYNEQFF.

The rearrangement links TRBV5-4 to TRBJ2-6, with 10 bases matching TRBD2. This CDR3 contains 18 residues. The junction had 11 bases not matched to a gene; V was cut back by 6 bases and J by 2 bases. Germline CDR1 reads SGHNT; CDR2 reads YYREEE (reference sequence). The CDR3 DNA is TGTGCCAGCACCACCCCCGGGCTAGCGGGAGCTGGGGCCAACGTCCTGACTTTC. Translating gives CASTTPGLAGAGANVLTF.

This chain links TRBV11-1 with TRBJ2-5; the D is unclear. Trimming took off 5 bases at V and 1 base at J, with 11 bases between the two ends. There are 14 residues in the CDR3. Looked up from germline, CDR1 is SGHAT and CDR2 is FQDESV (reference sequence). CDR3 sequence: CASSRWGSQETQYF. CDR3 nucleotide sequence: TGTGCCAGCAGCAGATGGGGTAGCCAAGAGACCCAGTACTTC.

This clone has just a few counts. The chain has TRBV27 and TRBJ2-2; 9 bases agree with TRBD1. V lost 6 bases to trimming and J lost 7 bases; unmatched junction nucleotides: 9. There are 15 residues in the CDR3. The germline V gene encodes CDR1 MNHEY and CDR2 SMNVEV (reference sequence). This CDR3 reads CASRSGTGSGGELFF. The CDR3 DNA reads as TGTGCCAGCAGGTCCGGGACAGGGTCGGGCGGGGAGCTGTTTTTT.

The chain couples TRBV5-6 to TRBJ1-1; D is unresolved. CDR1 is SGHDT, CDR2 YYEEEE, per germline. This CDR3 is built from 14 residues. The V gene lost 4 bases and the J gene lost 3 bases, with 13 bases spanning the gap. CDR3 DNA: TGTGCCAGCAGCCCGGTGTATAGGGACACTGAAGCTTTCTTT. It yields the protein CASSPVYRDTEAFF. Looking up the rest from reference TRBV5-6 and TRBJ1-1 gives the full variable domain: DAGVTQSPTHLIKTRGQQVTLRCSPKSGHDTVSWYQQALGQGPQFIFQYYEEEERQRGNFPDRFSGHQFPNYSSELNVNALLLGDSALYLCASSPVYRDTEAFFGQGTRLTVV.

Points on this clone: Just one base apart from a much larger clone, this may be a read error. This chain joins TRBV28 and TRBJ2-7; the match to TRBD2 covers 8 bases. The CDR3 is 15 amino acids. Germline values: CDR1 MDHEN, CDR2 SYDVKM. V shed 5 bases and J 3 bases; nucleotides not matched to a gene: 9. This CDR3 is CASSPANGRGYEQYF. Written as DNA, the CDR3 is TGTGCCAGCAGTCCGGCTAACGGGAGGGGCTACGAGCAGTACTTC.

V is TRBV5-6 and J is TRBJ1-4; D remains unclear. This CDR3 has 13 amino acids. The germline gives CDR1 SGHDT, CDR2 YYEEEE. Trimming removed 0 bases from V and 8 bases from J, with 8 bases in between. CDR3: CASSLAGPEKLFF. In DNA, the CDR3 is TGTGCCAGCAGCTTGGCCGGGCCAGAAAAACTGTTTTTT.

This clone was picked up a small number of times. The rearrangement joins TRBV29-1 to TRBJ1-1; 8 nucleotides align to TRBD1. Germline V gene lookup returns CDR1 SQVTM and CDR2 ANQGSEA. This CDR3 comprises 13 residues. The V segment lost 0 bases and the J segment 5 bases; nucleotides outside the gene matches: 2. The CDR3 DNA is TGCAGCGTTGAAGATACAGGGGGTACTGAAGCTTTCTTT. Translated, it gives CSVEDTGGTEAFF. Supplemented by reference TRBV29-1 and TRBJ1-1, the full variable domain reads SAVISQKPSRDICQRGTSLTIQCQVDSQVTMMFWYRQQPGQSLTLIATANQGSEATYESGFVIDKFPISRPNLTFSTLTVSNMSPEDSSIYLCSVEDTGGTEAFFGQGTRLTVV.

The J gene is TRBJ2-2, the V gene TRBV7-2; 9 bases are a match to TRBD2. CDR3 length: 16 residues. The J segment lost 4 bases and the V segment lost 6 bases, leaving 9 bases of the junction unmatched. Germline CDR1 and CDR2: SGHTA and FQGNSA. CDR3 residues: CASSPGAGGVTGELFF. CDR3 bases: TGTGCCAGCAGTCCCGGGGCGGGAGGGGTCACCGGGGAGCTGTTTTTT.

The J gene is TRBJ2-7, the V gene TRBV6-1; 11 bases align to TRBD2. Germline V gene lookup returns CDR1 MNHNS and CDR2 SASEGT. The CDR3 consists of 17 residues. With V trimmed by 3 bases and J by 6 bases, 13 bases remained unmatched. The CDR3 is CASSDRTSGYWGLEQYF. CDR3 bases: TGTGCCAGCAGTGACCGGACTAGCGGGTACTGGGGTCTCGAGCAGTACTTC.

In its sample, this clone was seen once. It may be a read error: a sequence one base away is much more abundant. The chain joins TRBV7-2 to TRBJ2-7; a possible D gene is TRBD1 (6 bases). Germline CDR1 SGHTA, CDR2 FQGNSA. Trimming shortened V by 6 bases and J by 1 base, and 13 bases separated the two germline ends. The CDR3 totals 14 residues. In nucleotides, the CDR3 is TGTGCCAGCAGTCCACCGACAGGTTCCTACGAGCAGTACTTC. The encoded protein is CASSPPTGSYEQYF.

The chain has TRBV5-1 and TRBJ2-3; D ambiguous. The germline V and J ends were trimmed by 0 bases and 5 bases, with 13 bases remaining between them. The germline CDR1 and CDR2 sequences are SGHRS and YFSETQ. This CDR3 has 15 amino acids. CDR3 loop: CASSLGLAVGDTQYF. CDR3 sequence (DNA): TGCGCCAGCAGCTTGGGGCTTGCAGTAGGAGATACGCAGTATTTT.

In this sample, this clone turned up many times. The sample has other DNA sequences that encode this CDR3 too. The chain recombines TRBV30 with TRBJ2-5; 8 positions agree with TRBD1. With V trimmed by 3 bases and J by 4 bases, 10 bases remained unmatched. The CDR3 contains 15 residues. From germline, CDR1 is GTSNPN and CDR2 SVGIG (reference sequence). CDR3 in amino acids: CAWRGGQGGSETQYF. CDR3 DNA sequence: TGTGCCTGGAGGGGAGGACAGGGTGGGTCAGAGACCCAGTACTTC. The full variable domain, completed using reference TRBV30 and TRBJ2-5, is SQTIHQWPATLVQPVGSPLSLECTVEGTSNPNLYWYRQAAGRGLQLLFYSVGIGQISSEVPQNLSASRPQDRQFILSSKKLLLSDSGFYLCAWRGGQGGSETQYFGPGTRLLVL.

The chain uses TRBV9 and TRBJ1-2; 8 bases agree with TRBD1. The germline V gene has CDR1 SGDLS and CDR2 YYNGEE. The CDR3 sequence is 13 residues long. The ends lost 3 bases at V and 8 bases at J; junction bases unmatched: 6. CDR3 region: CASSADRADGYTF. CDR3 nucleotide sequence: TGTGCCAGCAGCGCGGACAGGGCGGACGGCTACACCTTC.

V usage is TRBV19 and J usage is TRBJ2-7, with 10 nucleotides matching TRBD2. The CDR3 extends over 16 amino acids. V lost 3 bases, J lost 7 bases, and 12 bases stayed unmatched. In germline, CDR1 is LNHDA, CDR2 SQIVND (reference sequence). The CDR3 spells CASSIGSAGGPGEQYF. The CDR3 DNA sequence: TGTGCCAGTAGTATCGGATCAGCGGGAGGGCCGGGTGAGCAGTACTTC.

This clone was detected ten times or more. V is TRBV7-9 and J is TRBJ2-2; the match to TRBD2 covers 11 bases. Trimming took 4 bases from V and 6 from J; bases not matched to a gene: 1. Germline V gives CDR1 SEHNR, CDR2 FQNEAQ (reference sequence). This CDR3 spans 14 amino acids. The DNA of the CDR3 is TGTGCCAGCAGCTCGGGACTAGCGGCCGGGGAGCTGTTTTTT. This encodes CASSSGLAAGELFF.